A selection of T cell receptor beta chains follows, all from one sample in a study of blood T cells in healthy people across ages. Each CDR3 protein gets one entry after TCRdb re-called the 5' RACE reads with MiXCR. This repertoire shows around 970,000 distinct CDR3 sequences, just over 50% found once; its top ten account for about a fifth. The sample comprised blood. Receptor source: a woman aged 60-75 years in good health. Both conserved end residues are part of each CDR3. A D gene is named only where the DNA matches it firmly. The listing skips clone size in some rows; elsewhere it reads once, few, many or a size class.

V	J	size	D	CDR3	DNA
TRBV5-1	TRBJ2-1	few	-	CASSLSSPQYNEQFF	TGCGCCAGCAGCTTGTCTAGCCCGCAGTACAATGAGCAGTTCTTC
TRBV4-1	TRBJ1-5	-	-	CASTPGLSGRVNQPQHF	TGCGCCAGCACCCCAGGGTTGTCAGGGAGGGTCAATCAGCCCCAGCATTTT
TRBV20-1	TRBJ2-7	-	TRBD2	CSARSLAGEYEQYF	TGCAGTGCTAGGTCTCTAGCGGGAGAATACGAGCAGTACTTC
TRBV7-2	TRBJ1-2	-	-	CASSSMGTVYGYTF	TGTGCCAGCAGTTCCATGGGGACGGTCTATGGCTACACCTTC
TRBV10-3	TRBJ2-1	-	-	CATSVGDEQFF	TGTGCCACCTCGGTAGGGGATGAGCAGTTCTTC
TRBV20-1	TRBJ2-1	-	TRBD2	CSRTSGASYNEQFF	TGCAGTCGGACTAGCGGGGCCTCCTACAATGAGCAGTTCTTC
TRBV18	TRBJ2-7	-	TRBD2	CASSPLAGVSYEQYF	TGTGCCAGCTCACCTTTAGCGGGAGTATCCTACGAGCAGTACTTC
TRBV29-1	TRBJ1-2	-	-	CSVVVTVANGYTF	TGCAGCGTTGTTGTGACAGTCGCTAATGGCTACACCTTC
TRBV28	TRBJ1-2	-	-	CASSRYGYTF	TGTGCCAGCAGTCGGTATGGCTACACCTTC
TRBV29-1	TRBJ2-1	-	-	CSGVDLHEQFF	TGCAGCGGAGTTGACCTCCACGAGCAGTTCTTC
TRBV12-3/TRBV12-4	TRBJ2-7	few	-	CASSPGAGRSYEQYF	TGTGCCAGCAGCCCCGGGGCAGGGAGGTCCTACGAGCAGTACTTC
TRBV12-3/TRBV12-4	TRBJ1-2	-	TRBD1	CASSFGTVSYYGYTF	TGTGCCAGCAGTTTCGGGACAGTCTCTTACTATGGCTACACCTTC
TRBV20-1	TRBJ2-3	-	-	CSAANAESTDTQYF	TGCAGTGCTGCTAATGCAGAATCCACAGATACGCAGTATTTT
TRBV28	TRBJ2-3	few	-	CASSLTTSTDTQYF	TGTGCCAGCAGTCTAACTACTAGCACAGATACGCAGTATTTT
TRBV5-1	TRBJ2-1	few	-	CASSKLGYNEQFF	TGTGCCAGCAGCAAACTAGGCTACAATGAGCAGTTCTTC
TRBV29-1	TRBJ2-3	-	TRBD2	CSASGLAGGSLTDTQYF	TGCAGCGCTTCGGGGCTAGCGGGAGGGTCCCTCACAGATACGCAGTATTTT
TRBV29-1	TRBJ2-3	few	TRBD1	CSVDVWGTGGSDTQYF	TGCAGCGTTGATGTCTGGGGGACAGGGGGATCAGATACGCAGTATTTT
TRBV6-6	TRBJ2-2	once	TRBD2	CASSYRAGGPGELFF	TGTGCCAGCAGTTACCGTGCGGGAGGCCCCGGGGAGCTGTTTTTT
TRBV7-2	TRBJ2-7	-	-	CASSLEGTLYEQYF	TGTGCCAGCAGCTTAGAAGGGACTCTATACGAGCAGTACTTC
TRBV4-1	TRBJ2-7	-	-	CASSQKTEAHYEQYF	TGCGCCAGCAGCCAAAAGACGGAGGCCCACTACGAGCAGTACTTC
TRBV27	TRBJ2-5	few	TRBD2	CASSWASGIELLETQYF	TGTGCCAGCAGTTGGGCTAGCGGGATTGAGTTGTTAGAGACCCAGTACTTC
TRBV10-3	TRBJ2-7	-	TRBD1	CALRPDRGYEQYF	TGTGCTCTCAGACCGGACAGGGGTTACGAGCAGTACTTC
TRBV29-1	TRBJ2-5	few	-	CSVRIQETQYF	TGCAGCGTTCGCATCCAAGAGACCCAGTACTTC
TRBV28	TRBJ1-2	many	-	CASSPTSNYGYTF	TGTGCCAGCAGTCCCACTTCTAACTATGGCTACACCTTC
TRBV5-1	TRBJ2-1	few	TRBD2	CASSLIAGGLDEQFF	TGCGCCAGCAGCTTAATAGCGGGGGGCCTGGATGAGCAGTTCTTC
TRBV6-2/TRBV6-3	TRBJ2-7	-	TRBD1	CASSYSRDRGYNEQYF	TGTGCCAGCAGTTACAGCCGGGACAGGGGATACAATGAGCAGTACTTC
TRBV12-3/TRBV12-4	TRBJ1-1	few	-	CASSLAPYWNTEAFF	TGTGCCAGCAGTTTAGCGCCGTACTGGAACACTGAAGCTTTCTTT
TRBV6-6	TRBJ1-6	few	-	CASSYSKIGSPLHF	TGTGCCAGCAGTTACTCCAAAATCGGTTCACCCCTCCACTTT
TRBV7-9	TRBJ1-4	-	-	CASSLGLGTDEKLFF	TGTGCCAGCAGCCTAGGCCTCGGGACCGACGAAAAACTGTTTTTT